This TCR beta chain appears in the sequencing data of a study of OX40 agonist ivuxolimab in advanced cancers. Germline CDR1 and CDR2: GTSNPN and SVGIG (reference sequence). The V gene end was trimmed by 4 bases and the J gene end by 8 bases; junction bases not matched to a gene: 12. This CDR3 region has 14 residues. Some clones are missing from TCRdb's copy, which holds only in-frame ones; the method was immunoSEQ multiplex PCR. The sample includes around 76,000 clones, about 90% of them seen just once. The input for sequencing was CD4+ or CD8+ T cells sorted from blood, taken in a trial of the OX40 agonist ivuxolimab. J is TRBJ1-2 and V is TRBV30, with 8 positions matching TRBD1. The source is an adult with an advanced solid tumor such as melanoma, head and neck, liver or kidney cancer. The CDR3 protein is CAWTDWTGYWGYTF. The CDR3 bases are TGTGCCTGGACAGATTGGACAGGGTATTGGGGCTACACCTTC.